The 5 T cell receptor beta chains listed next were all sequenced from one sample in a study of OX40 agonist ivuxolimab in advanced cancers. TCRdb's table, derived via immunoSEQ multiplex PCR, lists solely in-frame clones and lacks some. Here the sample spans 68,000 or so clones, 70% to 85% being singletons. Source: CD4+ or CD8+ T cells sorted from blood, taken in a trial of the OX40 agonist ivuxolimab. The receptors were sampled from an adult with an advanced solid tumor such as melanoma, head and neck, liver or kidney cancer.

The V gene is TRBV27, the J gene TRBJ2-7; 10 nucleotides match TRBD2. CDR3 length equals 15 residues. Germline CDR1 is MNHEY and CDR2 is SMNVEV (reference sequence). Trimming took 5 bases from V and 5 from J; bases not matched to a gene: 9. The CDR3 DNA follows: TGTGCCAGCAGTACACTAGCGGGGCTAGGAAACGAGCAGTACTTC. Its protein is CASSTLAGLGNEQYF.

On this clone: At the DNA level, this CDR3 is encoded by other sequences in the same sample as well. V and J are TRBV2 and TRBJ2-7, with no clear D. Deletions cut 4 bases from V and 6 bases from J, with 13 bases between. Per the germline V gene, CDR1 is SNHLY and CDR2 is FYNNEI. CDR3 length: 13 residues. CDR3 sequence: CASSGTWSGEQYF. In nucleotides, the CDR3 is TGTGCCAGCAGTGGAACCTGGTCTGGCGAGCAGTACTTC.

This sequence joins TRBV25-1 and TRBJ2-1; D possibly uses TRBD1 or TRBD2 (5 bases each). Looked up from germline, CDR1 is MGHDK and CDR2 is SYGVNS. Between the trimmed V and J ends, which lost 2 bases and 5 bases, there was a span of 10 bases. The CDR3 contains 14 residues. The CDR3 bases are TGTGCCAGCAGTGAAGGGGGAATGGACAATGAGCAGTTCTTC. Residues: CASSEGGMDNEQFF. The full variable domain, in which reference TRBV25-1 and TRBJ2-1 provide the parts outside the CDR3, is EADIYQTPRYLVIGTGKKITLECSQTMGHDKMYWYQQDPGMELHLIHYSYGVNSTEKGDLSSESTVSRIRTEHFPLTLESARPSHTSQYLCASSEGGMDNEQFFGPGTRLTVL.

V is TRBV5-4 and J is TRBJ2-2; 8 bases agree with TRBD2. The CDR3 is made up of 16 amino acids. Germline V lookup: CDR1 SGHNT, CDR2 YYREEE (reference sequence). V gave up 4 bases and J gave up 3 bases; unmatched junction bases: 8. For the CDR3, the DNA is TGTGCCAGCAGCCCCGTCGGGGGGGCGCACACCGGGGAGCTGTTTTTT. Its protein product is CASSPVGGAHTGELFF.

This chain connects TRBV28 to TRBJ2-2; D is possibly TRBD1 (5 bases). CDR3 length: 15 residues. Germline V lookup: CDR1 MDHEN, CDR2 SYDVKM. V lost 10 bases, J lost 2 bases, and 17 bases lay in between. The CDR3 region has the DNA TGTGCCACCCGCTCGGGCAGGACAAACACCGGGGAGCTGTTTTTT. As protein: CATRSGRTNTGELFF. The full variable domain, in which reference TRBV28 and TRBJ2-2 provide the parts outside the CDR3, is DVKVTQSSRYLVKRTGEKVFLECVQDMDHENMFWYRQDPGLGLRLIYFSYDVKMKEKGDIPEGYSVSREKKERFSLILESASTNQTSMYLCATRSGRTNTGELFFGEGSRLTVL.